This T cell receptor (beta chain) was captured in a study of radiation and T cells in renal cell carcinoma. Study information: Nephrectomy followed 15 Gy stereotactic body radiation by 4 weeks. Findings of the study overall: Top tumor clonotypes rose in blood 2 weeks post-radiation, then contracted.

The protocol was immunoSEQ multiplex PCR, while the TCRdb copy is restricted to in-frame clones and leaves out a portion. The table lists some 120,000 clones, around 84% of them singletons, with under 4% in the top ten. In germline, CDR1 is SGHNT, CDR2 YENEEA. The CDR3 has 14 amino acids. V lost 5 bases and J lost 3; bases outside the gene matches: 4. Turning to this clone: The antigen is undetermined.

Time point indicated: baseline pretreatment blood. As to treatment: 15 Gy SBRT to primary tumor, nephrectomy 4 weeks later. Radiation-treated patients gave blood at baseline, week 2 and week 4. The source material was blood, sampled from a patient whose treatment included radiotherapy and nephrectomy. The chain joins TRBV11-3 to TRBJ2-7; 10 bases are shared with TRBD2. The sequence was obtained from a woman in her sixties or seventies with renal cell carcinoma. This CDR3 reads CASSQLAGSYEQYF. The CDR3 DNA is TGTGCCAGCAGCCAACTAGCGGGGAGCTACGAGCAGTACTTC.